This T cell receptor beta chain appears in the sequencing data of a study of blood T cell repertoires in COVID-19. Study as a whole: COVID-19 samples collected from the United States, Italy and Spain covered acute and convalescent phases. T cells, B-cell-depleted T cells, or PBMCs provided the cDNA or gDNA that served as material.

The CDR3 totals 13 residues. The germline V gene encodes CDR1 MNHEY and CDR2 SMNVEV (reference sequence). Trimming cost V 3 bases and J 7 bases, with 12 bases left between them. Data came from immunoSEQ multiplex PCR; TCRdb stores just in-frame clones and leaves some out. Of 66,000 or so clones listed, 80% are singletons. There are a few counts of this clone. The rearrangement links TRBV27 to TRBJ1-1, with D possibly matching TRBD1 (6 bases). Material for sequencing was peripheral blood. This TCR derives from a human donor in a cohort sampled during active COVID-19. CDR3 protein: CASSFSRGHEAFF. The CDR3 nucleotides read TGTGCCAGCAGTTTTAGCAGGGGACATGAAGCTTTCTTT.